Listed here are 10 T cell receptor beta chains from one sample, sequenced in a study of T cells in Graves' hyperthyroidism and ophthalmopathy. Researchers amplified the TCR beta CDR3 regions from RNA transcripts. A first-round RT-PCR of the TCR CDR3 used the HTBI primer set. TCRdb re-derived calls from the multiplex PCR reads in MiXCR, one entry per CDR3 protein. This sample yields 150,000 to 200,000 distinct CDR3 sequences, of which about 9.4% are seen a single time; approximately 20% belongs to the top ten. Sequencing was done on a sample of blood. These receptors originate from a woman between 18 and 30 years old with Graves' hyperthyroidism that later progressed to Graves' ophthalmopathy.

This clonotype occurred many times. The CDR3 spells CASSQTGGAQETQYF. CDR3 bases: TGTGCCAGCAGCCAGACGGGGGGAGCGCAAGAGACCCAGTACTTC. The V call is TRBV3-1, the J call TRBJ2-5; 7 bases line up with TRBD2. The germline V gene encodes CDR1 LGHDT and CDR2 YNNKEL (reference sequence). J was trimmed by 2 bases and V by 3 bases; bases with no gene match: 6. The length of the CDR3 is 15 residues.

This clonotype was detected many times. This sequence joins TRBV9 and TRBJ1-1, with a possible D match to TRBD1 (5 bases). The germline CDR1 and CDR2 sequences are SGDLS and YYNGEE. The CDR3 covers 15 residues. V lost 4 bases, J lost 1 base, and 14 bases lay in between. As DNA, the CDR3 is TGTGCCAGCAGCCCCCTGGGGGGGTCGAACACTGAAGCTTTCTTT. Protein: CASSPLGGSNTEAFF.

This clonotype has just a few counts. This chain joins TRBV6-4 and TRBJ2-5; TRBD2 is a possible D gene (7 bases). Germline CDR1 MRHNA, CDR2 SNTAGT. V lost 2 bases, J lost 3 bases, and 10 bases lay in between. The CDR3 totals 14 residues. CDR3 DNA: TGTGCCAGCAGTGACAGGGGGGGGAAAGAGACCCAGTACTTC. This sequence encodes CASSDRGGKETQYF.

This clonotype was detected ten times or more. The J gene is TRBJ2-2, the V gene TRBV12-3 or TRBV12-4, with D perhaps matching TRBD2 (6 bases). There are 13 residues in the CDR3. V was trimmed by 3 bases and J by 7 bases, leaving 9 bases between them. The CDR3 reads CASSFGTHGELFF. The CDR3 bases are TGTGCCAGCAGTTTCGGGACTCACGGGGAGCTGTTTTTT.

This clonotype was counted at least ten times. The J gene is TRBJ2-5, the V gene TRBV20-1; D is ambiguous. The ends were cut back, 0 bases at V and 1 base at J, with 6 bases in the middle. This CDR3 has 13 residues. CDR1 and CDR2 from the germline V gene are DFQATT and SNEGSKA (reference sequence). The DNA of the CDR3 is TGCAGTGCTAGAGATTACACCCAAGAGACCCAGTACTTC. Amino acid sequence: CSARDYTQETQYF.

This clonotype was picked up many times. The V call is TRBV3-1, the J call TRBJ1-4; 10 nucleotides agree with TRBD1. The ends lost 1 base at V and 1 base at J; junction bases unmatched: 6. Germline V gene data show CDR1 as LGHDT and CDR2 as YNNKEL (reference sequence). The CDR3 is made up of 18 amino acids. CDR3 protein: CASSQVGQGKGTNEKLFF. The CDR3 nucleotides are TGTGCCAGCAGCCAAGTGGGACAGGGGAAAGGAACTAATGAAAAACTGTTTTTT.

The CDR3 reads CASGLPGLNTGELFF. The CDR3 DNA is TGTGCCAGTGGGTTACCGGGATTGAACACCGGGGAGCTGTTTTTT. V gene TRBV19 combines with J gene TRBJ2-2, with D possibly TRBD2 on 5 matching bases. Trimming removed 8 bases at V and 1 base at J, with 14 bases between. The CDR3 is 15 residues long. Germline assignment: CDR1 LNHDA and CDR2 SQIVND (reference sequence).

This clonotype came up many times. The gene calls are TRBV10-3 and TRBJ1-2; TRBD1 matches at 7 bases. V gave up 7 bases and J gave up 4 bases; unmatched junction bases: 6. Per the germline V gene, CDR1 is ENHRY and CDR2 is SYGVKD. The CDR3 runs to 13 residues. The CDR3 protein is CAIKEGASYGYTF. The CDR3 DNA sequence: TGTGCCATCAAAGAGGGGGCGAGCTATGGCTACACCTTC.

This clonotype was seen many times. Here the CDR3 reads CASTGVVAGGNPYEQYF. CDR3 DNA: TGTGCCAGCACCGGCGTGGTAGCGGGAGGTAACCCCTACGAGCAGTACTTC. This chain joins TRBV12-3 or TRBV12-4 and TRBJ2-7; 10 nucleotides line up with TRBD2. The CDR3 is 17 amino acids. The J segment lost 2 bases and the V segment lost 7 bases, leaving 14 bases of the junction unmatched.

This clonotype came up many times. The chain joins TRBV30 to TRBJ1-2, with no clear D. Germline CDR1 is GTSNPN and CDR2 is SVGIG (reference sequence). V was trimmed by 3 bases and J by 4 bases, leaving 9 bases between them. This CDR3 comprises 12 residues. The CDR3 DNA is TGTGCCTGGAGCCGGGTCTCCTATGGCTACACCTTC. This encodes CAWSRVSYGYTF.